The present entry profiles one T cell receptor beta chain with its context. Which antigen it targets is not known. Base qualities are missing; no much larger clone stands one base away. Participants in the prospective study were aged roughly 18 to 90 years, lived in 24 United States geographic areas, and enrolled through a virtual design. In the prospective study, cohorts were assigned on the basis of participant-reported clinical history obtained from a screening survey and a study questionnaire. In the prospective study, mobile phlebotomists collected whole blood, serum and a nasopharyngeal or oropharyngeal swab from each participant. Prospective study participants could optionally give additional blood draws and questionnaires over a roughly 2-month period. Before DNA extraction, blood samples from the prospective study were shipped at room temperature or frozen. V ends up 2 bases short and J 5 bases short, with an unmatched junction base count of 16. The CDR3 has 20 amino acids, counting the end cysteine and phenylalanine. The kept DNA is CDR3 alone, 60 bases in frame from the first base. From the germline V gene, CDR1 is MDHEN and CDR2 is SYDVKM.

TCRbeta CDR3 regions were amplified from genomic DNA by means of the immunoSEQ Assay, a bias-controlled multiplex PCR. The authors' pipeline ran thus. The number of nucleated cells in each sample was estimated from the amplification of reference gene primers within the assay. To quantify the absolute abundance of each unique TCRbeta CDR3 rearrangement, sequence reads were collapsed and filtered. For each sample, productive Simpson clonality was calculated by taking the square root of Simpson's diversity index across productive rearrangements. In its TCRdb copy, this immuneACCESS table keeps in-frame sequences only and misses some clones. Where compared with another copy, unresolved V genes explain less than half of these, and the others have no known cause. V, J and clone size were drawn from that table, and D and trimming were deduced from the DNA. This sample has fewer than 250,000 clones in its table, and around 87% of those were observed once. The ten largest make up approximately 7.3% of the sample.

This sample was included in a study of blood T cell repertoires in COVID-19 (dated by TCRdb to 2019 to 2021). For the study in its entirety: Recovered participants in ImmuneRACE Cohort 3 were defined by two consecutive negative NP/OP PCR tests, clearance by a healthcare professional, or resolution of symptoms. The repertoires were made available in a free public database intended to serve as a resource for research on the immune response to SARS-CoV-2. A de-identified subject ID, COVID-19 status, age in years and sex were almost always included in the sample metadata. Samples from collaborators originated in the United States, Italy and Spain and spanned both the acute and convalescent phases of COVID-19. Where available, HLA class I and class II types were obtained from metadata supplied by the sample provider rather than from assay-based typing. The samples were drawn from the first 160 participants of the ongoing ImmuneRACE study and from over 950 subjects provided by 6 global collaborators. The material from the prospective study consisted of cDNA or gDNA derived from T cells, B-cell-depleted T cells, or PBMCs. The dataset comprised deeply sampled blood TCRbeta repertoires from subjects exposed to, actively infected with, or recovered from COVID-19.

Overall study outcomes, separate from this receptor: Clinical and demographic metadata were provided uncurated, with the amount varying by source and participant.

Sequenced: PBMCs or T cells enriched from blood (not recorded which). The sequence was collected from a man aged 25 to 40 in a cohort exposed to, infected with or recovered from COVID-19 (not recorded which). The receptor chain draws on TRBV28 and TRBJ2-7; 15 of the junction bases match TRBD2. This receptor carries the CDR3 CASSLPQGQGGTSGRHEQYF. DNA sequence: TGTGCCAGCAGTTTACCCCAAGGACAGGGTGGGACTAGCGGGAGGCACGAGCAGTACTTC.